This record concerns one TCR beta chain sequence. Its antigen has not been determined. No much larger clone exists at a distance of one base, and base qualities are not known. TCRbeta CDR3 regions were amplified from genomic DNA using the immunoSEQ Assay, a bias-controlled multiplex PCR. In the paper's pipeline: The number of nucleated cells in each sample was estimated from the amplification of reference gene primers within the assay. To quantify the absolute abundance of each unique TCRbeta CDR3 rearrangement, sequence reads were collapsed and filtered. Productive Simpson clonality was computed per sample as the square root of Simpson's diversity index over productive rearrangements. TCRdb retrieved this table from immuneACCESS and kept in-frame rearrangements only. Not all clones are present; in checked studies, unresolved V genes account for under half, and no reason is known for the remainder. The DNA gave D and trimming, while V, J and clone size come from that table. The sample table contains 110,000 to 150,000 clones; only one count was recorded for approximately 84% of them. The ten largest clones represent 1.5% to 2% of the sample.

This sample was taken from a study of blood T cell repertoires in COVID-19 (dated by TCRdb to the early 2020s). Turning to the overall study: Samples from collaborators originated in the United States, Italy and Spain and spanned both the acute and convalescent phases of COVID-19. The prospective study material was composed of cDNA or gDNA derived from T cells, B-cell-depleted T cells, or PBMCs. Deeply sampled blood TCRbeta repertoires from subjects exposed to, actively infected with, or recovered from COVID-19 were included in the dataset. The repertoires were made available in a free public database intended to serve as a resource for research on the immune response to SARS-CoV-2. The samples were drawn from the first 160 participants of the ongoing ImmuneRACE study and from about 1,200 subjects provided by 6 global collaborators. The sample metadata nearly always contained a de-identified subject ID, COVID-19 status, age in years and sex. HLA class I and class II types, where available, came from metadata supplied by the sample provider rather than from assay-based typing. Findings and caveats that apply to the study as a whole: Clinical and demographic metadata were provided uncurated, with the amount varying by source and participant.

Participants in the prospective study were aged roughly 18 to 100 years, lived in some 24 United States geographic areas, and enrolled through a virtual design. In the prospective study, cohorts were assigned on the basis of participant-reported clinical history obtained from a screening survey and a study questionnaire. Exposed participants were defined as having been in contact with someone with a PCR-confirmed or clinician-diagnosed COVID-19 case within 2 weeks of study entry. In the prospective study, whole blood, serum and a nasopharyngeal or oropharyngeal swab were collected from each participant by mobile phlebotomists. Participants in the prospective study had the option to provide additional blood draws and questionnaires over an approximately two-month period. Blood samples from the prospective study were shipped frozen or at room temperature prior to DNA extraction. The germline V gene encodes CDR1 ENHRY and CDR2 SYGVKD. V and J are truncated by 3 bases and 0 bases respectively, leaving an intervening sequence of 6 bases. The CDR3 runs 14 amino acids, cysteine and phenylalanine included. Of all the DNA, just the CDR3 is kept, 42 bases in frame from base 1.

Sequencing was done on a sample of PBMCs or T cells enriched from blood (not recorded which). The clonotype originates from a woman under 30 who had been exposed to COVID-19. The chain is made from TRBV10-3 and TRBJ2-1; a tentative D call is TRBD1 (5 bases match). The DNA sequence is TGTGCCATCAGTGACCAGGGCTCCTACAATGAGCAGTTCTTC. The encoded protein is CAISDQGSYNEQFF.